This passage covers 6 T cell receptor beta chains from one sample sequenced in a study of shared clonotypes between healthy human individuals. Naive CD8 isolation took CD45RO-negative cells positively selected for CCR7 and excluded terminally differentiated effector memory CD45RA+ cells. Repertoires were generated with immunoSEQ multiplex PCR, while TCRdb's copy carries only in-frame clones and drops some. The data show almost 700,000 clones, about 90% seen once. Material: naive CD8+ T cells sorted from blood. The source of these receptors is a man under 40 in good health.

The rearrangement joins TRBV10-1 to TRBJ2-7, with 7 bases matching TRBD1. There are 15 residues in the CDR3. Trimming took 0 bases from V and 4 from J; bases not matched to a gene: 6. Per the germline V gene, CDR1 is WNHNN and CDR2 is SYGVQD (reference sequence). This CDR3 is CASSESRAGGYEQYF. CDR3 DNA sequence: TGCGCCAGCAGTGAGTCGAGGGCAGGGGGATACGAGCAGTACTTC.

The table lists this clone with a count of one. The chain links TRBV7-3 to TRBJ2-3; D unresolved. In germline, CDR1 is SGHTA, CDR2 FQGTGA. The V and J ends lost 5 bases and 2 bases respectively, with 8 bases between them. The CDR3 covers 13 residues. The CDR3 spells CASSPLPTDTQYF. In DNA form, the CDR3 reads TGTGCCAGCAGCCCCCTCCCCACAGATACGCAGTATTTT.

The DNA of the CDR3 is TGTGCCAGCAGCCCAGAGACCCTCTCTGTCGAGCAGTACTTC. As protein: CASSPETLSVEQYF. The chain recombines TRBV5-5 with TRBJ2-7; D unclear. This CDR3 has 14 residues. Germline CDR1 reads SGHKS; CDR2 reads YYEKEE (reference sequence). V lost 4 bases and J lost 6, with 17 bases in between. Full variable domain (rest looked up from reference TRBV5-5 and TRBJ2-7): DAGVTQSPTHLIKTRGQQVTLRCSPISGHKSVSWYQQVLGQGPQFIFQYYEKEERGRGNFPDRFSARQFPNYSSELNVNALLLGDSALYLCASSPETLSVEQYFGPGTRLTVT.

The chain links TRBV19 to TRBJ2-2, with 7 bases matching TRBD1. The J segment lost 1 base and the V segment lost 6 bases, leaving 5 bases of the junction unmatched. The CDR3 covers 15 residues. Germline assignment: CDR1 LNHDA and CDR2 SQIVND (reference sequence). In nucleotides, the CDR3 is TGTGCCAGTAGGGTGGGACAGAAGAACACCGGGGAGCTGTTTTTT. Translating gives CASRVGQKNTGELFF. The whole variable domain, filled in from reference TRBV19 and TRBJ2-2, reads DGGITQSPKYLFRKEGQNVTLSCEQNLNHDAMYWYRQDPGQGLRLIYYSQIVNDFQKGDIAEGYSVSREKKESFPLTVTSAQKNPTAFYLCASRVGQKNTGELFFGEGSRLTVL.

V and J are TRBV6-5 and TRBJ1-4; TRBD1 might be the D (6 bases). CDR3 length: 14 amino acids. Germline lookup yields CDR1 MNHEY and CDR2 SVGAGI. V shed 2 bases and J shed 4 bases, with 8 bases lying between them. The CDR3 protein is CASSYAGVNEKLFF. The CDR3 nucleotides are TGTGCCAGCAGTTACGCAGGGGTTAATGAAAAACTGTTTTTT.

Points on this clone: This may stem from a read error, because a much larger clone lies one nucleotide away. Other DNA variants within this sample encode the same CDR3. The chain couples TRBV7-9 to TRBJ1-2, with D uncertain. V lost 5 bases and J lost 2, with 3 bases in between. The CDR3 spans 11 residues. CDR1 is SEHNR, CDR2 FQNEAQ, per germline (reference sequence). The CDR3 sequence: CASSRNYGYTF. Written as DNA, the CDR3 is TGTGCCAGCAGCCGAAACTATGGCTACACCTTC.